This entry features one T cell receptor beta chain sequence. Its antigen remains unknown. CDR3 length equals 15 residues. Trimming removed 2 bases at V and 1 base at J, with 12 bases between. From germline, CDR1 is SQVTM and CDR2 ANQGSEA. These data come from a study of shared clonotypes between healthy human individuals. Whole-study findings and limits: Non-shared clonotypes had lower generation probabilities than those shared by all four donors.

Genomic DNA per cell subset filled all wells of several immunoSEQ plates. Sequencing used immunoSEQ multiplex PCR; TCRdb keeps in-frame clones, though not all of them. The table has about 2 million clones, about 95% seen once. CD8 cells regarded as naive lacked CD45RO, were positively chosen for CCR7, and omitted terminally differentiated effector memory CD45RA+ cells. All of the donors resided in Nashville, Tennessee, and each was a Caucasian adult. The chain joins TRBV29-1 to TRBJ2-4; the D gene is possibly TRBD1 (5 bases). This sequence was found in a man aged 18 to 30 in good health. Sequencing was performed on naive CD8+ T cells sorted from blood. CDR3 in DNA: TGCAGCGTTGAACAAAGGGGCTGGGCCAAAAACATTCAGTACTTC. Amino acid sequence: CSVEQRGWAKNIQYF.